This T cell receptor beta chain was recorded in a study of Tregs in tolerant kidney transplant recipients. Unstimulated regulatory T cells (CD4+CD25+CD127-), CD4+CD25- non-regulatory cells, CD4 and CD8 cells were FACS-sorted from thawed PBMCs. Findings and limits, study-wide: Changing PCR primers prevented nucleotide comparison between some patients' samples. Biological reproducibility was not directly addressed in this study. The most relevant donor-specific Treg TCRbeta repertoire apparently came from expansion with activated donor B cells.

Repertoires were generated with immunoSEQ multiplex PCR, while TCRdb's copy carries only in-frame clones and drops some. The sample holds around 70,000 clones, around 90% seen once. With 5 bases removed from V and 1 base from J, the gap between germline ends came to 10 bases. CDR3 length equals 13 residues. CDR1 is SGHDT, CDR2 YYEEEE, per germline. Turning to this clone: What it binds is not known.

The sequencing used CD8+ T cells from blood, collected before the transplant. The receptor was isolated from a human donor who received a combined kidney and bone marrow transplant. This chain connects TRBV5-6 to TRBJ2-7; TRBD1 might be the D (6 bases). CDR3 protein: CASRETGSYEQYF. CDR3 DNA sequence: TGTGCCAGCAGGGAAACAGGGTCCTACGAGCAGTACTTC.